The 22 T cell receptor beta chains given below trace back to one sample, sequenced in a study of tumor-infiltrating lymphocytes in primary liver carcinoma. The authors made TCR beta cDNA from approximately 500 ng total RNA with a constant-region primer. For TCR beta, libraries were produced by three nested multiplex PCR rounds using slightly modified ARM-PCR. PCR rounds one and two used TRBV1-TRBV30 forward primers with a C-beta reverse primer for around 11 cycles each. TCRdb analysed the multiplex PCR reads with MiXCR anew, one entry per CDR3 protein. Of 310,000 or so distinct CDR3 sequences in the sample, less than 70% are singletons; the top ten hold 5.5% to 8%. Extraction also yielded germline DNA, while blood RNA was obtained from unsorted whole blood. Material for sequencing was peripheral blood. The receptors come from a man in his forties with primary liver carcinoma and hepatitis B virus infection.

This clonotype was counted only a few times. The J gene is TRBJ1-2, the V gene TRBV6-1, with D hard to call. The CDR3 is 13 amino acids. Germline loops: CDR1 MNHNS, CDR2 SASEGT. V was shortened by 3 bases and J by 4 bases, with 9 bases between the two germline ends. CDR3: CASSDGIGYGYTF. Here the CDR3 DNA reads TGTGCCAGCAGTGATGGGATCGGCTATGGCTACACCTTC.

The chain employs TRBV11-2 and TRBJ2-1; D possibly corresponds to TRBD2 (5 bases). Germline CDR1 SGHAT, CDR2 FQNNGV. Between the trimmed V and J ends, which lost 5 bases and 7 bases, there was a span of 21 bases. The CDR3 length is 16 residues. The CDR3 region is CASSLAVSEVPNEQFF. The CDR3 coding sequence is TGTGCCAGCAGCCTCGCGGTTAGCGAGGTTCCAAATGAGCAGTTCTTC.

For this clonotype: A much larger clone lies a single base off, so this may be a read error. The V and J genes are TRBV6-5 and TRBJ2-1, with 9 bases matching TRBD1. Germline trimming cut 9 bases from V and 6 bases from J; bases unmatched to any gene: 9. The CDR3 is made up of 14 amino acids. Per germline, CDR1 MNHEY and CDR2 SVGAGI. The CDR3 protein is CARSDRTGVNEQFF. CDR3 DNA: TGTGCCAGAAGCGATAGGACAGGGGTCAATGAGCAGTTCTTC.

Points on this clonotype: At one of its ends the junction is not consistent with the germline gene, which may arise from a read error. This chain joins TRBV29-1 and TRBJ1-1; no firm D call. Germline V gene lookup returns CDR1 SQVTM and CDR2 ANQGSEA. The CDR3 is 13 residues long. The CDR3 nucleotides are TGCTGCGTGACGGTGGGCGGGAACACTGAGGCTTTCTTT. Its protein product is CCVTVGGNTEAFF.

As regards this clonotype: This CDR3 fails to terminate in the conserved phenylalanine or tryptophan, so it likely reflects a read error. The chain links TRBV29-1 to TRBJ2-1, with 10 bases that match TRBD2. The ends lost 6 bases at V and 9 bases at J; junction bases unmatched: 14. Germline V gene lookup returns CDR1 SQVTM and CDR2 ANQGSEA. The CDR3 is 15 amino acids. The CDR3 DNA sequence: TGCAGCGTCGTGTTGGGGACTAGCGTTTCCGGTGAGCAGTTCCTC. It specifies CSVVLGTSVSGEQFL.

V is TRBV11-1 and J is TRBJ2-1; D is undetermined. Germline values: CDR1 SGHAT, CDR2 FQDESV (reference sequence). The CDR3 loop spans 13 amino acids. V lost 5 bases, J lost 15 bases, and 20 bases lay in between. The CDR3, as DNA: TGTGCCAGCAGCCTAGAGAGTTTGAGGTACCGGTTCTTC. It encodes CASSLESLRYRFF.

V and J are TRBV30 and TRBJ1-5; D not resolved. V lost 2 bases and J lost 2, with 4 bases in between. The CDR3 totals 12 residues. Germline CDR1 is GTSNPN and CDR2 is SVGIG (reference sequence). Here the CDR3 DNA reads TGTGCCTGGAGTCAGGGCAATCAGCCCCAGCATTTT. This translates into CAWSQGNQPQHF.

Remarks on this clonotype: Compared with germline, one end of the junction differs, possibly owing to a read error. V usage is TRBV5-5 and J usage is TRBJ2-1; D is unresolved. The CDR3 totals 15 residues. Germline V CDR1 and CDR2: SGHKS, YYEKEE (reference sequence). The CDR3 loop reads CANSPGEHSYNEQFF. As DNA, the CDR3 is TGTGCCAACAGCCCCGGAGAGCACTCCTACAATGAGCAGTTCTTC. Complete variable domain (other parts from reference TRBV5-5 and TRBJ2-1): DAGVTQSPTHLIKTRGQQVTLRCSPISGHKSVSWYQQVLGQGPQFIFQYYEKEERGRGNFPDRFSARQFPNYSSELNVNALLLGDSALYLCANSPGEHSYNEQFFGPGTRLTVL.

The V and J genes are TRBV6-6 and TRBJ2-7; 7 nucleotides agree with TRBD2. The J segment lost 4 bases and the V segment lost 8 bases, leaving 14 bases of the junction unmatched. The CDR3 loop spans 15 amino acids. The germline CDR1 and CDR2 sequences are MNHNY and SVGAGI (reference sequence). This CDR3 is CASGSTAGREYEQYF. The CDR3 nucleotides read TGTGCCAGCGGCTCAACGGCTGGGCGGGAGTACGAGCAGTACTTC.

With regard to this clonotype: Relative to the germline gene, one junction end is altered; a read error may explain this. The chain has TRBV11-2 and TRBJ2-7; 9 bases line up with TRBD1. CDR3 length: 15 residues. Looked up from germline, CDR1 is SGHAT and CDR2 is FQNNGV. CDR3 residues: CASRLVGQGKIEQYF. The CDR3 DNA is TGTGCCAGCAGATTAGTGGGACAGGGAAAGATCGAGCAGTACTTC.

Details on this clonotype: This may come from a read error, since a much larger clone is one base off. The chain is built from TRBV4-3 and TRBJ1-1, with D perhaps TRBD1 (6 bases). The CDR3 contains 14 residues. Germline V CDR1 and CDR2: LGHNA, YSLEER. For the CDR3, the DNA is TGCGCCAGCAGCCAGGGGGGACACTACACTGAAGCTTCCTTT. Amino acids: CASSQGGHYTEASF.

This clonotype was recorded at least ten times. The genes are TRBV12-3 or TRBV12-4 and TRBJ2-2; TRBD2 matches at 7 bases. The CDR3 runs 13 residues. Trimming at V came to 5 bases and at J to 6 bases, leaving 3 bases not matched to a gene. CDR3 DNA: TGTGCCAGCAGTGGGACTACTCCCGGGGAGCTGTTTTTT. It is translated as CASSGTTPGELFF.

Comment on this clonotype: A read error is possible here, since a much larger clone lies one base away. The V and J genes are TRBV10-3 and TRBJ2-5; D perhaps matches TRBD2 (5 bases). This CDR3 spans 12 amino acids. Germline V gene lookup returns CDR1 ENHRY and CDR2 SYGVKD. Trimming cost V 5 bases and J 7 bases, with 11 bases left between them. CDR3 protein: CAISQLEGTQYF. CDR3 sequence (DNA): TGTGCCATCAGTCAACTAGAGGGGACCCAGTACTTC.

As to this clonotype: The junction departs from germline at one end; a sequencing error may be responsible. The chain has TRBV11-2 and TRBJ2-5; tentative D call: TRBD2 (6 bases). The germline V gene encodes CDR1 SGHAT and CDR2 FQNNGV. The CDR3 spans 14 residues. CDR3: CTSSLNSGEETQYF. CDR3 nucleotide sequence: TGTACCAGCAGCTTAAATAGCGGAGAAGAGACCCAGTACTTC.

Comments on this clonotype: This may be a read error: a much more frequent sequence differs by one nucleotide. The rearrangement joins TRBV6-6 to TRBJ1-2, with TRBD1 as a possible D gene (6 bases). Germline-derived CDR1 and CDR2 are MNHNY and SVGAGI (reference sequence). The CDR3 consists of 13 residues. CDR3 sequence: CAGSRQGIYGYTF. Here the CDR3 DNA reads TGTGCCGGCAGTCGTCAGGGGATCTATGGCTACACCTTC.

A remark on this clonotype: One end of the junction does not line up with germline, which may come from a read error. The chain carries TRBV6-5 and TRBJ1-1, with a possible D match to TRBD1 (5 bases). Germline V lookup: CDR1 MNHEY, CDR2 SVGAGI. The CDR3 runs to 14 residues. In DNA, the CDR3 is TGTACCAGCAGTTACTCAACAGGTGAAACTGAAGCTTTCTTT. It translates to CTSSYSTGETEAFF.

To note about this clonotype: The junction differs from germline at one of its ends, possibly a read error. The chain couples TRBV13 to TRBJ1-6, with TRBD1 as a possible D gene (5 bases). This CDR3 is built from 12 residues. CDR1 is PRHDT and CDR2 is FYEKMQ in the germline V gene (reference sequence). The CDR3 reads CPSSVGVSPLHF. For the CDR3, the DNA is TGTCCCAGCAGCGTAGGGGTTTCACCCCTCCACTTT.

As for this clonotype: A junction boundary mismatches the germline segment, possibly from a read error. This rearrangement joins TRBV29-1 to TRBJ2-7; D unclear. Per germline, CDR1 SQVTM and CDR2 ANQGSEA. The CDR3 spans 12 residues. CDR3 sequence reads: CSVVVSRHEQYF. CDR3 DNA sequence: TGCAGCGTTGTAGTCTCACGACACGAGCAATACTTC.

The chain couples TRBV11-2 to TRBJ2-5; perhaps TRBD1 as D (6 bases). CDR3 size: 15 residues. CDR1 and CDR2 (germline): SGHAT, FQNNGV. Between the trimmed V and J ends, which lost 0 bases and 4 bases, there was a span of 12 bases. The CDR3 DNA sequence: TGTGCCAGCAGCTTAGAGGCTAGGGGGTCAGAGACCCAGTACTTC. Its protein is CASSLEARGSETQYF.

In regard to this clonotype: The junction departs from the called germline gene at one end, perhaps through a read error. J is TRBJ1-2 and V is TRBV28; 9 bases align to TRBD1. There are 16 residues in the CDR3. The germline V gene has CDR1 MDHEN and CDR2 SYDVKM. The CDR3 reads CTSSSADRGAYYGYTF. CDR3 in DNA: TGTACCAGCAGTTCGGCGGACAGGGGAGCGTACTATGGCTACACCTTC.

A note on this clonotype: This may come from a read error, since a much larger clone is one base off. CDR3 in amino acids: CSVAMGYEQYF. In nucleotides, the CDR3 is TGCAGCGTTGCGATGGGATACGAGCAGTACTTC. The chain employs TRBV29-1 and TRBJ2-7, with D unclear. The CDR3 has 11 amino acids. CDR1 SQVTM and CDR2 ANQGSEA come from the germline V gene. V was trimmed by 4 bases and J by 4 bases, leaving 8 bases between them.

There are many counts of this clonotype. The rearrangement links TRBV10-3 to TRBJ2-5; tentative D call: TRBD1 (5 bases). This CDR3 comprises 14 residues. Germline V gene lookup returns CDR1 ENHRY and CDR2 SYGVKD. The ends were cut back, 6 bases at V and 2 bases at J, with 13 bases in the middle. This chain's CDR3 is CAISPRDAQETQYF. As DNA, the CDR3 is TGTGCCATCAGCCCCAGGGATGCACAAGAGACCCAGTACTTC.